One sample yielded the 12 T cell receptor gamma chains listed below, sequenced in a study of Vδ1+ human thymocytes. Notes on the study in general: In the thymus, TRG and TRD repertoires looked highly polyclonal with Gaussian CDR3 lengths.

RNA was extracted from the cells and then reverse transcribed. CDR3 amplicons came from multiplex PCR with pooled V-gene forward and constant-region reverse primers. TCRdb reanalyzed the multiplex PCR reads using CATT. The table lists some 6,500 gamma-chain clones, around 39% of them singletons. These receptors' targets are unknown. Specimen: Vdelta1+ gamma-delta thymocytes from the thymus. Specified subset: FACS-sorted CD3+ TCRalphabeta- TCRVdelta1+ TCRVdelta2- thymocytes. The receptors were gathered from a boy under three years old who had congenital heart surgery.

With regard to this clone: Other DNA sequences in the same sample also yield this CDR3. The V and J genes are TRGV9 and TRGJ1 or TRGJ2. CDR3 length: 13 residues. V was clipped by 0 bases and J by 3 bases; unmatched bases: 2. The V gene's germline CDR1 is GITISATS and CDR2 ISYDGTV (reference sequence). CDR3 amino acids: CALWEVPYYKKLF. In DNA, the CDR3 is TGTGCCTTGTGGGAGGTGCCTTATTATAAGAAACTCTTT.

J is TRGJ1 or TRGJ2 and V is TRGV3. The germline V gene has CDR1 VTNTFY and CDR2 YDVSTARD (reference sequence). With V trimmed by 3 bases and J by 8 bases, 4 bases remained unmatched. This CDR3 region has 11 residues. The CDR3 DNA reads TGTGCCACCTGGGACGGTGATAAGAAACTCTTT. It is translated as CATWDGDKKLF.

The chain combines TRGV5 with TRGJ1 or TRGJ2. The J gene, absent from TCRdb, was called here by matching the DNA to germline. CDR1 VINAFY and CDR2 YDVSNSKD come from the germline V gene. V trimming: 1 base; J trimming: 0 bases; junction bases outside the gene matches: 15. The CDR3 contains 18 residues. In nucleotides, the CDR3 is TGTGCCACCTGGGACAGAGGGGAATCATTATCGAATTATTATAAGAAACTCTTT. This sequence encodes CATWDRGESLSNYYKKLF.

The chain recombines TRGV3 with TRGJ1 or TRGJ2. Since TCRdb gives no J gene, matching the DNA to germline was used here to assign it. The CDR3 is made up of 15 amino acids. The V and J ends lost 0 bases and 3 bases, in that order; junction bases with no gene match: 8. CDR1 is VTNTFY and CDR2 is YDVSTARD in the germline V gene (reference sequence). DNA of the CDR3: TGTGCCACCTGGGACAGGCCGGGGTGTTATTATAAGAAACTCTTT. Its protein is CATWDRPGCYYKKLF.

The chain links TRGV3 to TRGJ1 or TRGJ2. The J gene comes from matching the DNA to germline here; TCRdb lacks it. The junction had 6 bases not matched to a gene; V was cut back by 2 bases and J by 5 bases. The CDR3 runs 13 residues. The germline CDR1 and CDR2 sequences are VTNTFY and YDVSTARD (reference sequence). The CDR3 DNA reads as TGTGCCACCTGGGACACAACAAATTATAAGAAACTCTTT. Encoded protein: CATWDTTNYKKLF.

This clone occurred a few times. The chain recombines TRGV4 with TRGJ1 or TRGJ2. The J gene, absent from TCRdb, was called here by matching the DNA to germline. Germline V gene lookup returns CDR1 EGSTGY and CDR2 YDSYTSSV. Trimming cost V 0 bases and J 10 bases; bases outside gene matches: 9. The CDR3 is 13 amino acids. The CDR3 reads CATWDGHRTKKLF. The CDR3, as DNA: TGTGCCACCTGGGATGGGCACCGGACCAAGAAACTCTTT.

The rearrangement joins TRGV5 to TRGJ1 or TRGJ2. Because TCRdb records no J gene, it was assigned here through a match of the DNA to germline. There are 14 residues in the CDR3. Germline CDR1 and CDR2: VINAFY and YDVSNSKD. The trim removed 1 base at V and 0 bases at J, leaving 3 bases unmatched. The CDR3 protein is CATWDRLNYYKKLF. In nucleotides, the CDR3 is TGTGCCACCTGGGACAGATTGAATTATTATAAGAAACTCTTT.

Notes on this clone: Other DNA sequences within the sample encode an identical CDR3. The chain is built from TRGV4 and TRGJ1 or TRGJ2. CDR3 length: 12 residues. The germline gives CDR1 EGSTGY, CDR2 YDSYTSSV. With 0 bases clipped from V and 7 bases from J, the junction kept 3 bases outside the gene matches. The chain's CDR3 is CATWDGPYKKLF. CDR3 sequence (DNA): TGTGCCACCTGGGATGGGCCCTATAAGAAACTCTTT.

This clone came up a few times. Other DNA variants within this sample encode the same CDR3. The chain combines TRGV5 with TRGJ1 or TRGJ2. Here the J gene was assigned by germline matching of the DNA, as TCRdb has none. J gave up 12 bases and V 0 bases, and 8 bases lay outside the gene matches. This CDR3 has 12 residues. Per germline, CDR1 VINAFY and CDR2 YDVSNSKD. The CDR3 region has the DNA TGTGCCACCTGGGACAGGCTGGATCGGAAACTCTTT. Residues: CATWDRLDRKLF.

V is TRGV4 and J is TRGJ1 or TRGJ2. The J segment lost 1 base and the V segment lost 6 bases, leaving 3 bases of the junction unmatched. The CDR3 runs to 12 residues. CDR1 EGSTGY and CDR2 YDSYTSSV come from the germline V gene. CDR3 in amino acids: CATWCNYYKKLF. The CDR3 DNA reads as TGTGCCACCTGGTGCAATTATTATAAGAAACTCTTT.

This clone was seen a few times. V usage is TRGV3 and J usage is TRGJ1 or TRGJ2. In the absence of a J gene in TCRdb, the DNA was matched to germline to assign it here. CDR3 size: 15 residues. V shed 0 bases and J 2 bases; nucleotides not matched to a gene: 7. Per the germline V gene, CDR1 is VTNTFY and CDR2 is YDVSTARD (reference sequence). In DNA, the CDR3 is TGTGCCACCTGGGACAGGAGCGCCCATTATTATAAGAAACTCTTT. It codes for CATWDRSAHYYKKLF.

This chain uses TRGV4 with TRGJP2. In the absence of a J gene in TCRdb, the DNA was matched to germline to assign it here. V lost 9 bases and J lost 6; bases outside the gene matches: 10. Germline CDR1 is EGSTGY and CDR2 is YDSYTSSV. The CDR3 is 13 amino acids. The CDR3 coding sequence is TGTGCCACCCTACACTTTTGTGATTGGATCAAGACGTTT. Amino acids: CATLHFCDWIKTF.